This passage covers 17 T cell receptor beta chains from one sample sequenced in a study of response to subunit inactivated influenza vaccine. TCRdb itself ran the RT-PCR reads through MiXCR, one entry per CDR3 protein. The repertoire holds 650,000 to 800,000 distinct CDR3 sequences, with 14% as singletons. Sequencing used PBMCs from blood, obtained 14 days before vaccination. Receptors originate from a man between 50 and 59 years old who received an inactivated influenza vaccine.

The chain links TRBV19 to TRBJ2-1; D may correspond to TRBD1 or TRBD2 (6 bases each). The CDR3 is made up of 14 amino acids. The germline gives CDR1 LNHDA, CDR2 SQIVND (reference sequence). The ends were cut back, 3 bases at V and 6 bases at J, with 12 bases in the middle. CDR3 sequence reads: CASSIFGGGNEQFF. As DNA, the CDR3 is TGTGCCAGTAGTATCTTCGGAGGGGGCAATGAGCAGTTCTTC.

This clonotype appeared a few times. The genes are TRBV4-1 and TRBJ2-7; D tentatively reads TRBD1 or TRBD2 (5 bases each). CDR3 length: 16 residues. Germline assignment: CDR1 MGHRA and CDR2 YSYEKL. Trimming left V 0 bases short and J 5 bases short, with 17 bases between. CDR3 DNA: TGCGCCAGCAGCCAAGATCGGGACGGCTATTATGACGAGCAGTACTTC. Amino acid sequence: CASSQDRDGYYDEQYF.

This clonotype was counted only a few times. The chain recombines TRBV20-1 with TRBJ2-3; no clear D. Germline CDR1 reads DFQATT; CDR2 reads SNEGSKA (reference sequence). The CDR3 loop spans 11 amino acids. This chain's CDR3 is CRAHSTDTQYF. The CDR3 nucleotides are TGCAGGGCCCATAGCACAGATACGCAGTATTTT.

This clonotype was observed a handful of times. This sequence joins TRBV6-2 or TRBV6-3 and TRBJ2-1, with 10 bases aligning to TRBD2. Germline V gene sequence: CDR1 MNHEY, CDR2 SVGEGT. The CDR3 is made up of 14 amino acids. Unmatched junction bases numbered 9, after V lost 10 bases and J lost 6 bases. Here the CDR3 reads CAIRAGGPSNEQFF. Written as DNA, the CDR3 is TGTGCCATCAGAGCGGGGGGGCCGTCCAATGAGCAGTTCTTC.

The chain is built from TRBV7-9 and TRBJ2-3; D may be TRBD1 or TRBD2 (5 bases each). Between the trimmed V and J ends, which lost 7 bases and 4 bases, there was a span of 12 bases. Per the germline V gene, CDR1 is SEHNR and CDR2 is FQNEAQ (reference sequence). The CDR3 runs to 13 residues. The CDR3 DNA sequence: TGTGCCAGCACCCAACTGGGACCAGATACGCAGTATTTT. Its protein product is CASTQLGPDTQYF.

This clonotype has ten or more counts. V is TRBV28 and J is TRBJ1-2; tentatively, D is TRBD1 (5 bases). Germline CDR1 and CDR2: MDHEN and SYDVKM. V lost 3 bases, J lost 3 bases, and 11 bases lay in between. The CDR3 contains 14 residues. This CDR3 is CASSFRAGYYGYTF. As DNA, the CDR3 is TGTGCCAGCAGTTTCCGCGCAGGGTACTATGGCTACACCTTC.

This clonotype was counted once. V is TRBV2 and J is TRBJ2-1, with D possibly being TRBD2 (5 bases). The length of the CDR3 is 14 residues. Trimming took 1 base from V and 3 from J, leaving 7 bases between them. Looked up from germline, CDR1 is SNHLY and CDR2 is FYNNEI. The CDR3 loop reads CASSEVGLYNEQFF. The CDR3 DNA is TGTGCCAGCAGTGAAGTTGGACTCTACAATGAGCAGTTCTTC.

The J gene is TRBJ2-1, the V gene TRBV6-2 or TRBV6-3; weak D call: TRBD2 (6 bases). Germline assignment: CDR1 MNHEY and CDR2 SVGEGT. V lost 3 bases and J 1 base, leaving 10 bases between the germline ends. This CDR3 is 15 amino acids long. DNA of the CDR3: TGTGCCAGCAGTTATTTGCGGGGTTCCTACAATGAGCAGTTCTTC. The encoded protein is CASSYLRGSYNEQFF.

This clonotype has just a few counts. The chain recombines TRBV4-1 with TRBJ2-7; unclear D gene. Germline loops: CDR1 MGHRA, CDR2 YSYEKL. Trimming took 3 bases from V and 2 from J, leaving 17 bases between them. The CDR3 length is 16 residues. The CDR3 here is CASSQRTVFGPYEQYF. In DNA, the CDR3 is TGCGCCAGCAGCCAGAGGACGGTCTTTGGACCCTACGAGCAGTACTTC.

This clonotype turned up a few times. For the CDR3, the DNA is TGCAGTGCCATCGGGGGGAACACCGGGGAGCTGTTTTTT. It yields the protein CSAIGGNTGELFF. The chain recombines TRBV20-1 with TRBJ2-2; D may be TRBD2 (6 bases). The CDR3 has 13 residues. Trimming took 6 bases from V and 1 from J, leaving 9 bases between them. The V gene's germline CDR1 is DFQATT and CDR2 SNEGSKA (reference sequence).

The chain joins TRBV7-2 to TRBJ1-5; TRBD1 aligns across 7 bases. This CDR3 region has 17 residues. Germline-derived CDR1 and CDR2 are SGHTA and FQGNSA. V dropped 2 bases and J dropped 9; count of bases not matched to a gene: 16. The CDR3 sequence is CASSLYGTADSSRPQHF. In DNA, the CDR3 is TGTGCCAGCAGCTTATACGGGACAGCAGACTCCTCCCGGCCCCAGCATTTT.

The chain uses TRBV5-1 and TRBJ2-7; D perhaps matches TRBD2 (6 bases). The V end lost 3 bases, the J end lost 3 bases, and 19 bases lay between the germline ends. The CDR3 has 16 residues. Germline CDR1 SGHRS, CDR2 YFSETQ. In nucleotides, the CDR3 is TGCGCCAGCAGCTCGATTTTGACGGGAGAGCACTACGAGCAGTACTTC. Translation: CASSSILTGEHYEQYF.

This clonotype was recorded a few times. The chain employs TRBV6-2 or TRBV6-3 and TRBJ2-7; D possibly corresponds to TRBD1 (6 bases). CDR3 length: 16 residues. Germline CDR1 and CDR2: MNHEY and SVGEGT. V shed 2 bases and J shed 5 bases, with 19 bases lying between them. The CDR3 nucleotides are TGTGCCAGCAGTTACGGCGGTGGGCAGGGGATCCACGAGCAGTACTTC. Translated, it gives CASSYGGGQGIHEQYF.

This clonotype has a count of ten or more. This chain joins TRBV28 and TRBJ2-2; D is ambiguous. Trimming removed 11 bases from V and 2 bases from J, with 9 bases in between. CDR1 and CDR2 from the germline V gene are MDHEN and SYDVKM. The CDR3 is 12 amino acids. CDR3 protein: CAHQDNTGELFF. The CDR3 coding sequence is TGTGCCCACCAAGACAACACCGGGGAGCTGTTTTTT.

This clonotype was counted ten times or more. The chain is built from TRBV12-3 or TRBV12-4 and TRBJ1-1; weak D call: TRBD1 (5 bases). V was cut by 3 bases and J by 1 base, with 9 bases left in between. This CDR3 contains 14 residues. CDR3 amino acids: CASSFGQGNTEAFF. In nucleotides, the CDR3 is TGTGCCAGCAGTTTCGGCCAGGGGAACACTGAAGCTTTCTTT.

The V call is TRBV20-1, the J call TRBJ2-5, with D perhaps assigned TRBD1 or TRBD2 (6 bases each). Trimming removed 1 base from V and 0 bases from J, with 27 bases in between. CDR1 is DFQATT and CDR2 is SNEGSKA in the germline V gene (reference sequence). This CDR3 is 20 amino acids long. The CDR3 bases are TGCAGTGCTAGAGGACCTAGGTGGGGGGCCCACACACCGTACCAAGAGACCCAGTACTTC. Translation gives CSARGPRWGAHTPYQETQYF.

Regarding this clonotype: Sequence at one end of the junction differs from germline and may be a read error. The chain combines TRBV9 with TRBJ1-5; D is unclear. CDR3 length equals 13 residues. Looked up from germline, CDR1 is SGDLS and CDR2 is YYNGEE. CDR3 region: CASSVGGKQPQHF. The CDR3 DNA reads TGTGCCAGCAGCGTTGGAGGCAAGCAGCCCCAGCATTTT.